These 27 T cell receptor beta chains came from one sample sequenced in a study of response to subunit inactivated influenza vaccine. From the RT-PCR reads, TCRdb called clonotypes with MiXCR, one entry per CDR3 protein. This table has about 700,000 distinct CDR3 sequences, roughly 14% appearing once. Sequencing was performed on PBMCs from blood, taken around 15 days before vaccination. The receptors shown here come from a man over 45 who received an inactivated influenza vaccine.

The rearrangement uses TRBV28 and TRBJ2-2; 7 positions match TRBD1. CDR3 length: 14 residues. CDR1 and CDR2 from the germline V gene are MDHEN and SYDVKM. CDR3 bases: TGTGCTATCCCCGACAGGGAGAACACCGGGGAGCTGTTTTTT. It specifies CAIPDRENTGELFF. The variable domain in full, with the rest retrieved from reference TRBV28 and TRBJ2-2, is DVKVTQSSRYLVKRTGEKVFLECVQDMDHENMFWYRQDPGLGLRLIYFSYDVKMKEKGDIPEGYSVSREKKERFSLILESASTNQTSMYLCAIPDRENTGELFFGEGSRLTVL.

The CDR3 nucleotides are TGCGCCAGCAGCCGGGGTGGGGGGCACATAAGCACAGATACGCAGTATTTT. Protein sequence: CASSRGGGHISTDTQYF. The J gene is TRBJ2-3, the V gene TRBV4-3; the D call may be TRBD1 or TRBD2 (6 bases each). CDR1 and CDR2 (germline): LGHNA, YSLEER. Trimming removed 4 bases from V and 0 bases from J, with 17 bases in between. The CDR3 is 17 residues long.

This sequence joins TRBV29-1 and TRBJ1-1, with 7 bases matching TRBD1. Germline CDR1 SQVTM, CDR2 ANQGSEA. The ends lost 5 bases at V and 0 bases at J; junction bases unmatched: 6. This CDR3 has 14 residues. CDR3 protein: CSVRTGTVNTEAFF. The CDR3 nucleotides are TGCAGCGTTAGGACCGGGACAGTGAACACTGAAGCTTTCTTT. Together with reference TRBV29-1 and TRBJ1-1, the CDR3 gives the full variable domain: SAVISQKPSRDICQRGTSLTIQCQVDSQVTMMFWYRQQPGQSLTLIATANQGSEATYESGFVIDKFPISRPNLTFSTLTVSNMSPEDSSIYLCSVRTGTVNTEAFFGQGTRLTVV.

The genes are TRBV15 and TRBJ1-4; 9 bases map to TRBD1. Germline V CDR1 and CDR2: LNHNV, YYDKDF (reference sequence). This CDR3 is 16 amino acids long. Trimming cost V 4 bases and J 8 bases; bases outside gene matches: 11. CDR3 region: CATSTAGTGLKEKLFF. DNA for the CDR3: TGTGCCACCAGCACCGCTGGGACAGGGCTCAAAGAAAAACTGTTTTTT.

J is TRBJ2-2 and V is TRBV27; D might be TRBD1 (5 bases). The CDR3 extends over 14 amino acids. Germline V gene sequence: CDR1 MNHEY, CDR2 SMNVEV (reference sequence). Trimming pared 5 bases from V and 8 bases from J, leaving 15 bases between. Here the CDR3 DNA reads TGTGCCAGCAGTCCGACGGTCCCAGGGGGGGAGCTGTTTTTT. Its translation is CASSPTVPGGELFF.

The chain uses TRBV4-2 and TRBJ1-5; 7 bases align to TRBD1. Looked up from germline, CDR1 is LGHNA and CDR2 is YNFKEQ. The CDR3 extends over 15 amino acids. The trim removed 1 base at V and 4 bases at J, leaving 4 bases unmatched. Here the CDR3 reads CASSQGKQGNQPQHF. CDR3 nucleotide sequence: TGTGCCAGCAGCCAAGGTAAACAGGGGAATCAGCCCCAGCATTTT.

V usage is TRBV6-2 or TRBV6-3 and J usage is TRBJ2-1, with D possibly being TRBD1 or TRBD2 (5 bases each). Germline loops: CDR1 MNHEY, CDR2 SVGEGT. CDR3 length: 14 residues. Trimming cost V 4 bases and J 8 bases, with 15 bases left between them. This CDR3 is CASSWGQGAYEQFF. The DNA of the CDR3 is TGTGCCAGCAGTTGGGGCCAGGGAGCATATGAGCAGTTCTTC.

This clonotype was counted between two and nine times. CDR3 amino acids: CASSVGMGSSYNEQFF. In DNA form, the CDR3 reads TGTGCCAGCAGCGTAGGCATGGGGAGCTCCTACAATGAGCAGTTCTTC. J is TRBJ2-1 and V is TRBV9; a weak D match, TRBD2 (5 bases). The CDR3 runs 16 residues. Germline CDR1 is SGDLS and CDR2 is YYNGEE. The germline V and J ends were trimmed by 0 bases and 0 bases, with 10 bases remaining between them.

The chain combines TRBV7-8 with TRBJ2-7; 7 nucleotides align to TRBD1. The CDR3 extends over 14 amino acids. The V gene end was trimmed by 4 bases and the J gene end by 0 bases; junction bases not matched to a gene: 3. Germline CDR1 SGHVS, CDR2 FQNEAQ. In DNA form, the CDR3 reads TGTGCCAGCAGCTGGGGGACAGCCTCCTACGAGCAGTACTTC. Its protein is CASSWGTASYEQYF.

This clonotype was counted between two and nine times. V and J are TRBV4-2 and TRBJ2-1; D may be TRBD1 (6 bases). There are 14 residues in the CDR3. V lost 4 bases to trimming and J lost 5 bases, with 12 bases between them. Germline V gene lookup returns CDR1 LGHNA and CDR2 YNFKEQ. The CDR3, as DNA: TGTGCCAGCAGCCCGAAACAGGGAAACAATGAGCAGTTCTTC. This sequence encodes CASSPKQGNNEQFF.

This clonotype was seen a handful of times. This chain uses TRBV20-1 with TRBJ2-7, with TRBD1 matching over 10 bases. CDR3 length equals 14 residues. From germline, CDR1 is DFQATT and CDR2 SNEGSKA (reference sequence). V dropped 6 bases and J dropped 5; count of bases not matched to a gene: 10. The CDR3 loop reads CSAKTGGIKDEQYF. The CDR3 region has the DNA TGCAGTGCAAAGACAGGGGGCATCAAGGACGAGCAGTACTTC.

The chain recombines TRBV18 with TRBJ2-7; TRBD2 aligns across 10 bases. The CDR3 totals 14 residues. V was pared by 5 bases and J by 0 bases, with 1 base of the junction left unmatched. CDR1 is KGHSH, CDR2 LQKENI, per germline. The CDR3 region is CASSKREGSYEQYF. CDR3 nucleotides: TGTGCCAGCTCAAAGCGGGAGGGCTCCTACGAGCAGTACTTC.

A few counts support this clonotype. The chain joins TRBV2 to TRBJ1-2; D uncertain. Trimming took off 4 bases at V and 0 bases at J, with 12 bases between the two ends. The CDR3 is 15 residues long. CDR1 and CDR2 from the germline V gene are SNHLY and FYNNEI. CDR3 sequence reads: CASSVAPLANYGYTF. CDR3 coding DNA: TGTGCCAGCAGTGTAGCCCCCTTAGCTAACTATGGCTACACCTTC.

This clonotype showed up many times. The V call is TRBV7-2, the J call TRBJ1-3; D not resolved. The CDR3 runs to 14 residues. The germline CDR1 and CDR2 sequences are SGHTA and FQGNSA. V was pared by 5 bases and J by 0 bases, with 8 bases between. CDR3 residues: CASSRLTSGNTIYF. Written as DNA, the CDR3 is TGTGCCAGCAGCCGACTCACCTCTGGAAACACCATATATTTT.

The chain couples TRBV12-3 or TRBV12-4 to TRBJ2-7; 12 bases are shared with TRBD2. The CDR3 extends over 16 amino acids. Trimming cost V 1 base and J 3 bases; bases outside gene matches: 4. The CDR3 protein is CASSLGGLAGNYEQYF. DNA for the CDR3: TGTGCCAGCAGTTTAGGCGGACTAGCGGGGAACTACGAGCAGTACTTC.

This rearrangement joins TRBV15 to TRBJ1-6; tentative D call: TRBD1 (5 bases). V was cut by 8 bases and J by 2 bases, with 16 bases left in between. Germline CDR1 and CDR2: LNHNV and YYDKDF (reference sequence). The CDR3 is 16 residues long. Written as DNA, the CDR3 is TGTGCCACCCGGGGCGGGAGCCAACCCTATAATTCACCCCTCCACTTT. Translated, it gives CATRGGSQPYNSPLHF. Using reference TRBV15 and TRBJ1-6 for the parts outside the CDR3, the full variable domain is DAMVIQNPRYQVTQFGKPVTLSCSQTLNHNVMYWYQQKSSQAPKLLFHYYDKDFNNEADTPDNFQSRRPNTSFCFLDIRSPGLGDTAMYLCATRGGSQPYNSPLHFGNGTRLTVT.

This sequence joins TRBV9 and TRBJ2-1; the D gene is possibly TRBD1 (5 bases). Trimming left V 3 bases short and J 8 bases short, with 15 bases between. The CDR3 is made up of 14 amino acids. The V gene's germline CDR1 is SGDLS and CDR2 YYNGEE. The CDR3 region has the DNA TGTGCCAGCAGCGCCCCGACGGACACGTATGAGCAGTTCTTC. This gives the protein CASSAPTDTYEQFF.

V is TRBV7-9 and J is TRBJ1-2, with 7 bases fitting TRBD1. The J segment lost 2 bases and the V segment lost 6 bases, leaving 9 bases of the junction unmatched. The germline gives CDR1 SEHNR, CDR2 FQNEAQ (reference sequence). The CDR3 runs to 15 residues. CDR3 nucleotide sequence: TGTGCCAGCAGAACGGACTCGACAGGGAACTATGGCTACACCTTC. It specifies CASRTDSTGNYGYTF.

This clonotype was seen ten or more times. The chain's CDR3 is CASSLVMTGGPKDYEQYF. The CDR3 DNA reads TGCGCCAGCAGCTTGGTAATGACAGGGGGACCGAAAGACTACGAGCAGTACTTC. J is TRBJ2-7 and V is TRBV5-1; TRBD1 matches 9 bases. The ends lost 0 bases at V and 3 bases at J; junction bases unmatched: 13. The germline gives CDR1 SGHRS, CDR2 YFSETQ. The CDR3 has 18 residues.

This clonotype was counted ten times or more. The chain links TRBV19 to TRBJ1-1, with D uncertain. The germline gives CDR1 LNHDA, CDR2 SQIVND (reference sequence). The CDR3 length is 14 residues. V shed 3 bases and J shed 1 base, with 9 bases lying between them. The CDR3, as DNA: TGTGCCAGTAGTATTACCGGGAGGAACACTGAAGCTTTCTTT. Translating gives CASSITGRNTEAFF.

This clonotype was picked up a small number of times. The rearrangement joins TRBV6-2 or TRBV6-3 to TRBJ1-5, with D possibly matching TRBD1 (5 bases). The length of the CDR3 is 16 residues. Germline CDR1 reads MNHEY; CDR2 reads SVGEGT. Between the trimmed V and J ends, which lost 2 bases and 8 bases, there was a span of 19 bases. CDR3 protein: CASSYQSGRSGEPQHF. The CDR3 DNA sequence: TGTGCCAGCAGTTACCAGTCAGGGCGGTCGGGGGAGCCCCAGCATTTT.

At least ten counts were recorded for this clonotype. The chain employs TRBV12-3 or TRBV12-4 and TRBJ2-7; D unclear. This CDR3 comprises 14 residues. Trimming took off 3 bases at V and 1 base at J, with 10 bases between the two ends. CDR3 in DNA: TGTGCCAGCAGTTTGGAACAGAGATCCTACGAGCAGTACTTC. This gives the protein CASSLEQRSYEQYF.

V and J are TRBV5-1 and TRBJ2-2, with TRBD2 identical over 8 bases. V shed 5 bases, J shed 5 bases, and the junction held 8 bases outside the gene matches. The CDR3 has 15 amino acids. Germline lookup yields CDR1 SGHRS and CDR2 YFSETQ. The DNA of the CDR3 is TGCGCCAGCAGACGGGGGGGATCTGAGACCGGGGAGCTGTTTTTT. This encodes CASRRGGSETGELFF.

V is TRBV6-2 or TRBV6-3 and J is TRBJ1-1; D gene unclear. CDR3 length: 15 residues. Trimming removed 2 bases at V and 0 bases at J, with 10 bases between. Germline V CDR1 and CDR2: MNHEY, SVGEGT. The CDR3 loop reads CASSYLGGLNTEAFF. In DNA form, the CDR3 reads TGTGCCAGCAGTTACCTAGGAGGGTTGAACACTGAAGCTTTCTTT.

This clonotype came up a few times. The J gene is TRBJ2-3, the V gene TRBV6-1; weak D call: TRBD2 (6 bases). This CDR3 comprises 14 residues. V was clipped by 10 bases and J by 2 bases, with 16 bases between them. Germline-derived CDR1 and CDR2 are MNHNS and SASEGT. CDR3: CATLPGGYTDTQYF. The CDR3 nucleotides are TGTGCCACCCTACCCGGAGGGTACACAGATACGCAGTATTTT.

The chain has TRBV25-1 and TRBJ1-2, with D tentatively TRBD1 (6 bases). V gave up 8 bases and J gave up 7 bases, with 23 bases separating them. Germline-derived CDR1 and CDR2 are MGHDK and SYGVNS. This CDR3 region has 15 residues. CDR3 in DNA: TGTGCCAGCTCTTCTCAAGCTGGGGGCCTGGGTGGCTACACCTTC. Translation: CASSSQAGGLGGYTF.

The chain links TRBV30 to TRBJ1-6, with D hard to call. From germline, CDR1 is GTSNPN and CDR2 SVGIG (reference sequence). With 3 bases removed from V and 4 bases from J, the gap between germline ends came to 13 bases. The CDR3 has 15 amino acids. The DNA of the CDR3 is TGTGCCTGGAGGACTGGACGGCAGTATAATTCACCCCTCCACTTT. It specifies CAWRTGRQYNSPLHF. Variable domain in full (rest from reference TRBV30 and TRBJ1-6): SQTIHQWPATLVQPVGSPLSLECTVEGTSNPNLYWYRQAAGRGLQLLFYSVGIGQISSEVPQNLSASRPQDRQFILSSKKLLLSDSGFYLCAWRTGRQYNSPLHFGNGTRLTVT.